This TCR beta chain was recovered during a study of T cells in Graves' hyperthyroidism and ophthalmopathy. Trimming at V came to 1 base and at J to 7 bases, leaving 10 bases not matched to a gene. Germline V gives CDR1 MNHEY, CDR2 SMNVEV (reference sequence). The CDR3 is made up of 17 amino acids. From RNA transcripts, TCR beta CDR3 regions were amplified. With the HTBI primer set, the TCR CDR3 went through a first round of RT-PCR. TCRdb processed the multiplex PCR reads anew with MiXCR; each CDR3 protein has one entry. The sample lists hundreds of thousands of distinct CDR3 sequences, 13% to 15% occurring once.

The clonotype comes from a young woman with Graves' hyperthyroidism. The rearrangement joins TRBV27 to TRBJ2-1; 10 bases agree with TRBD2. Sequences were obtained from blood. CDR3 sequence reads: CASSLLGAGGMRNEQFF. CDR3 nucleotides: TGTGCCAGCAGTTTATTGGGAGCGGGAGGGATGAGGAATGAGCAGTTCTTC.